The 20 T cell receptor beta chains in this list originate from one sample, sequenced in a study of cytomegalovirus exposure and HLA in healthy donors. Some clones are missing from TCRdb's copy, which holds only in-frame ones; the method was immunoSEQ multiplex PCR. The sample comprises 100,000 to 120,000 clones, more than 90% of which are singletons, and about 0.7% rests with the top ten. What was sequenced was PBMCs. The receptors shown here come from a woman under 30 in good health and CMV-seronegative.

The chain recombines TRBV19 with TRBJ1-5; D remains ambiguous. Trimming took 5 bases from V and 3 from J, leaving 5 bases between them. This CDR3 contains 12 residues. CDR1 and CDR2 from the germline V gene are LNHDA and SQIVND (reference sequence). CDR3 amino acids: CASSFLNQPQHF. In nucleotides, the CDR3 is TGTGCCAGTAGTTTCCTCAATCAGCCCCAGCATTTT.

V is TRBV11-2 and J is TRBJ1-3; TRBD1 matches 8 bases. Germline V gene sequence: CDR1 SGHAT, CDR2 FQNNGV. Trimming cost V 5 bases and J 3 bases; bases outside gene matches: 9. CDR3 length: 16 residues. The CDR3: CASSPSDRVVGNTIYF. The CDR3, as DNA: TGTGCCAGCAGCCCCTCGGACAGGGTGGTTGGAAACACCATATATTTT.

This chain joins TRBV5-4 and TRBJ1-5; 8 nucleotides agree with TRBD1. V lost 0 bases, J lost 5 bases, and 4 bases stayed unmatched. Germline V gene data show CDR1 as SGHNT and CDR2 as YYREEE (reference sequence). The CDR3 contains 15 residues. In DNA form, the CDR3 reads TGTGCCAGCAGCTTGGGTACAGGGGGGGATCAGCCCCAGCATTTT. Translation gives CASSLGTGGDQPQHF. The full variable domain, its missing parts supplied by reference TRBV5-4 and TRBJ1-5, is ETGVTQSPTHLIKTRGQQVTLRCSSQSGHNTVSWYQQALGQGPQFIFQYYREEENGRGNFPPRFSGLQFPNYSSELNVNALELDDSALYLCASSLGTGGDQPQHFGDGTRLSIL.

The genes are TRBV19 and TRBJ2-1; 8 bases match TRBD1. Germline CDR1 LNHDA, CDR2 SQIVND (reference sequence). The CDR3 runs 16 residues. Trimming took 4 bases from V and 0 from J; bases not matched to a gene: 5. DNA for the CDR3: TGTGCCAGTAGTAGGACAGGGACTCCCTCCTACAATGAGCAGTTCTTC. Encoded protein: CASSRTGTPSYNEQFF. The full variable domain, with the rest looked up from reference TRBV19 and TRBJ2-1, is DGGITQSPKYLFRKEGQNVTLSCEQNLNHDAMYWYRQDPGQGLRLIYYSQIVNDFQKGDIAEGYSVSREKKESFPLTVTSAQKNPTAFYLCASSRTGTPSYNEQFFGPGTRLTVL.

V gene TRBV5-4 combines with J gene TRBJ2-5; 12 bases align to TRBD2. V lost 4 bases, J lost 5 bases, and 6 bases stayed unmatched. CDR3 length: 15 amino acids. Looked up from germline, CDR1 is SGHNT and CDR2 is YYREEE (reference sequence). The CDR3 nucleotides read TGTGCCAGCAGCGAAAAACTAGCGGGGGGTGAGACCCAGTACTTC. It translates to CASSEKLAGGETQYF.

CDR3 loop: CASSLAVVGGAYETQYF. The CDR3 region has the DNA TGTGCCAGCAGCTTGGCTGTTGTCGGGGGAGCCTATGAGACCCAGTACTTC. The gene calls are TRBV5-4 and TRBJ2-5, with D possibly being TRBD2 (6 bases). The V end was cut by 0 bases, the J end by 5 bases, with 20 bases between. Germline-derived CDR1 and CDR2 are SGHNT and YYREEE (reference sequence). There are 17 residues in the CDR3.

The V gene is TRBV28, the J gene TRBJ1-2, with unresolved D. Trimming stripped 5 bases from V and 2 bases from J, with 15 bases between. CDR1 and CDR2 from the germline V gene are MDHEN and SYDVKM. The CDR3 is 15 amino acids. CDR3 sequence (DNA): TGTGCCAGCAGTCCGCCTCCGAGGGAGAACTATGGCTACACCTTC. It translates to CASSPPPRENYGYTF.

The V and J genes are TRBV2 and TRBJ1-1, with TRBD1 matching over 9 bases. J was trimmed by 5 bases and V by 10 bases; bases with no gene match: 8. Germline V CDR1 and CDR2: SNHLY, FYNNEI. CDR3 length: 13 residues. DNA of the CDR3: TGTGCCATACCGGGACAGGGTATTACTGAAGCTTTCTTT. Protein: CAIPGQGITEAFF. Variable domain in full (rest from reference TRBV2 and TRBJ1-1): EPEVTQTPSHQVTQMGQEVILRCVPISNHLYFYWYRQILGQKVEFLVSFYNNEISEKSEIFDDQFSVERPDGSNFTLKIRSTKLEDSAMYFCAIPGQGITEAFFGQGTRLTVV.

The chain couples TRBV19 to TRBJ2-7; no definite D call. Germline CDR1 and CDR2: LNHDA and SQIVND (reference sequence). Trimming left V 7 bases short and J 1 base short, with 14 bases between. CDR3 size: 14 residues. The CDR3 sequence is CASKESGFSYEQYF. The CDR3 DNA reads TGTGCCAGTAAGGAGTCGGGTTTTTCCTACGAGCAGTACTTC.

J is TRBJ2-4 and V is TRBV28, with TRBD1 as a possible D gene (5 bases). Trimming left V 0 bases short and J 5 bases short, with 20 bases between. Germline CDR1 is MDHEN and CDR2 is SYDVKM. The CDR3 has 18 amino acids. The CDR3 DNA reads TGTGCCAGCAGTTTATGGGGAAGTGTCAGGGTGACTGAAAACATTCAGTACTTC. It encodes CASSLWGSVRVTENIQYF.

The genes are TRBV5-5 and TRBJ1-2; 7 bases agree with TRBD1. This CDR3 comprises 15 residues. After removal of 1 base from V and 8 bases from J, the junction contained 11 bases not matched to a gene. The germline gives CDR1 SGHKS, CDR2 YYEKEE (reference sequence). The CDR3, as DNA: TGTGCCAGCAGCTTGTCGGGACAGCTCCTGGAGGGCTACACCTTC. Translated, it gives CASSLSGQLLEGYTF. The full variable domain, with the rest looked up from reference TRBV5-5 and TRBJ1-2, is DAGVTQSPTHLIKTRGQQVTLRCSPISGHKSVSWYQQVLGQGPQFIFQYYEKEERGRGNFPDRFSARQFPNYSSELNVNALLLGDSALYLCASSLSGQLLEGYTFGSGTRLTVV.

This clone occurred once. The genes are TRBV7-2 and TRBJ2-2, with D possibly TRBD1 on 5 matching bases. Germline-derived CDR1 and CDR2 are SGHTA and FQGNSA. The CDR3 spans 14 residues. Trimming cost V 6 bases and J 6 bases, with 14 bases left between them. Written as DNA, the CDR3 is TGTGCCAGCAGTTCCCAGGGTCGGCCCGGGGAGCTGTTTTTT. As protein: CASSSQGRPGELFF.

The chain uses TRBV27 and TRBJ2-3, with D maybe TRBD2 (6 bases). V was clipped by 10 bases and J by 1 base, with 12 bases between them. This CDR3 region has 13 residues. In germline, CDR1 is MNHEY, CDR2 SMNVEV (reference sequence). CDR3 sequence: CATRLAGTDTQYF. The CDR3 bases are TGTGCCACTAGATTAGCGGGCACAGATACGCAGTATTTT.

The CDR3 here is CASSPTIGEGVHEQYF. The CDR3, as DNA: TGCGCCAGCAGCCCCACAATTGGGGAGGGGGTCCACGAGCAGTACTTC. The chain uses TRBV23-1 and TRBJ2-7; possibly TRBD2 for D (7 bases). TRBV23-1 is an ORF, with its function uncertain. This CDR3 spans 16 amino acids. V was cut by 6 bases and J by 5 bases, with 23 bases left in between.

CDR3 loop: CASSLAGTGLETQYF. The CDR3 nucleotides are TGTGCCAGCAGCTTAGCCGGGACAGGGTTGGAGACCCAGTACTTC. V gene TRBV7-2 combines with J gene TRBJ2-5; TRBD1 matches at 9 bases. This CDR3 has 15 amino acids. V gave up 0 bases and J gave up 5 bases; unmatched junction bases: 4. The V gene's germline CDR1 is SGHTA and CDR2 FQGNSA.

The chain combines TRBV2 with TRBJ2-1; the D gene is possibly TRBD1 (6 bases). V was shortened by 4 bases and J by 0 bases, with 10 bases between the two germline ends. Germline V lookup: CDR1 SNHLY, CDR2 FYNNEI. This CDR3 comprises 15 residues. As DNA, the CDR3 is TGTGCCAGCAGTGGTGGCAGGGGCTCCTACAATGAGCAGTTCTTC. It encodes CASSGGRGSYNEQFF.

The chain uses TRBV6-1 and TRBJ2-1, with D perhaps TRBD1 (5 bases). Germline V CDR1 and CDR2: MNHNS, SASEGT. The CDR3 sequence is 14 residues long. Trimming removed 6 bases at V and 2 bases at J, with 11 bases between. The chain's CDR3 is CASRSRQTYNEQFF. The CDR3 DNA follows: TGTGCCAGCAGATCCAGACAGACCTACAATGAGCAGTTCTTC.

V usage is TRBV5-6 and J usage is TRBJ2-1; perhaps TRBD2 as D (5 bases). Germline CDR1 reads SGHDT; CDR2 reads YYEEEE. V shed 4 bases and J shed 2 bases, with 13 bases lying between them. The CDR3 is 15 residues long. The CDR3 spells CASSDMSGPYNEQFF. In DNA form, the CDR3 reads TGTGCCAGCAGCGATATGAGCGGTCCCTACAATGAGCAGTTCTTC.

V gene TRBV7-3 combines with J gene TRBJ2-7; TRBD2 aligns across 16 bases. Trimming took 5 bases from V and 2 from J; bases not matched to a gene: 12. CDR1 and CDR2 from the germline V gene are SGHTA and FQGTGA. CDR3 length: 19 residues. In DNA, the CDR3 is TGTGCCAGCAGCGCCCGCGCCGGGACTAGCGGGGGGGATACCTACGAGCAGTACTTC. Its translation is CASSARAGTSGGDTYEQYF.

The chain links TRBV6-6 to TRBJ2-5; TRBD1 agrees at 7 bases. The germline V gene encodes CDR1 MNHNY and CDR2 SVGAGI (reference sequence). The CDR3 extends over 15 amino acids. V shed 5 bases and J 1 base; nucleotides not matched to a gene: 7. The CDR3 protein is CASSGRQGLQETQYF. CDR3 in DNA: TGTGCCAGCAGTGGCCGACAGGGCCTCCAAGAGACCCAGTACTTC.